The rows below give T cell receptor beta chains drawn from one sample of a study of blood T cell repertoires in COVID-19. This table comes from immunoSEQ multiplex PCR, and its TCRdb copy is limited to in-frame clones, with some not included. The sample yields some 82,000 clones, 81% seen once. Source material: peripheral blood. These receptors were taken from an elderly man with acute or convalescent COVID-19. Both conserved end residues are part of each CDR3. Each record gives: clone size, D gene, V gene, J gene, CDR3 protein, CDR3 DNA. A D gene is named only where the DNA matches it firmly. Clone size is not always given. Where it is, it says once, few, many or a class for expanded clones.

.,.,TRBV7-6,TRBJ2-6,CASSSYSGANVLTF,TGTGCCAGCAGCTCCTACTCTGGGGCCAACGTCCTGACTTTC
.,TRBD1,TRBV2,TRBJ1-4,CASLSDRGGGEKLFF,TGTGCCAGCCTGTCGGACAGGGGAGGTGGGGAAAAACTGTTTTTT
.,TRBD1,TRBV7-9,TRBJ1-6,CASSLRQGSVNSPLHF,TGTGCCAGCAGCTTACGACAGGGCTCGGTTAATTCACCCCTCCACTTT
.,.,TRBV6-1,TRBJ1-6,CASSELGGGDSPLHF,TGTGCCAGCAGTGAATTGGGGGGGGGAGATTCACCCCTCCACTTT
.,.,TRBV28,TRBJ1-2,CASSPSRNYGYTF,TGTGCCAGCAGCCCTAGCCGGAACTATGGCTACACCTTC
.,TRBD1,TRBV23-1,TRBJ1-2,CASSHETGGLPVMGYTF,TGCGCCAGCAGTCACGAGACAGGGGGGCTGCCGGTTATGGGCTACACCTTC
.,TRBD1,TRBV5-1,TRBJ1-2,CASSFLPGQGEKGYTF,TGCGCCAGCAGCTTTCTTCCGGGACAGGGGGAGAAAGGCTACACCTTC
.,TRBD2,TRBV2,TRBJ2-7,CASSDAGLTSGEQYF,TGTGCCAGCAGTGACGCGGGCCTAACTAGCGGCGAGCAGTACTTC
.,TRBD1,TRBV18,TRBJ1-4,CASSRRSRQGENEKLFF,TGTGCCAGCTCACGCAGATCACGACAGGGGGAAAATGAAAAACTGTTTTTT
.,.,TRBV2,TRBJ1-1,CASSDRLNTEAFF,TGTGCCAGCAGTGACAGGTTGAACACTGAAGCTTTCTTT
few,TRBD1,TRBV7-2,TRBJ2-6,CASSPGQVGAGANVLTF,TGTGCCAGCAGCCCCGGACAGGTCGGGGCTGGGGCCAACGTCCTGACTTTC
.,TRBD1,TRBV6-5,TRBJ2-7,CASSLARDRFYEQYF,TGTGCCAGCAGTCTAGCCCGGGACAGATTTTACGAGCAGTACTTC
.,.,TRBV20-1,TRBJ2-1,CSAYYNEQFF,TGCAGTGCTTACTACAATGAGCAGTTCTTC
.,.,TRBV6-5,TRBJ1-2,CASSYGGDLYGYTF,TGTGCCAGCAGTTACGGGGGGGACCTCTATGGCTACACCTTC
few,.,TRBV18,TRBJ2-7,CASSPLRYRVNWSYEQYF,TGTGCCAGCTCACCACTTAGGTACAGGGTGAATTGGTCCTACGAGCAGTACTTC
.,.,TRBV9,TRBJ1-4,CASSPGGGVPNEKLFF,TGTGCCAGCAGCCCGGGTGGAGGGGTACCTAATGAAAAACTGTTTTTT
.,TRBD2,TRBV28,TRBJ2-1,CASSSTSGSNNEQFF,TGTGCCAGCAGTTCGACTAGCGGGAGTAACAATGAGCAGTTCTTC
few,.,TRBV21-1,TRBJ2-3,CASTPGTKDNSSTDTQYF,TGTGCCAGCACCCCCGGGACAAAGGATAACTCAAGCACAGATACGCAGTATTTT
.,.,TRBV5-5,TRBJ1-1,CASSWAQALNTEAFF,TGTGCCAGCAGCTGGGCCCAGGCCCTGAACACTGAAGCTTTCTTT
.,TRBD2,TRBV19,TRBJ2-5,CASSPRFSGTSGAQETQYF,TGTGCCAGTAGTCCTAGATTCTCCGGGACTAGCGGGGCACAAGAGACCCAGTACTTC
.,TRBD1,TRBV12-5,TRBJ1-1,CASGLVQGRNTEAFF,TGTGCTAGTGGTTTGGTACAGGGGAGGAACACTGAAGCTTTCTTT
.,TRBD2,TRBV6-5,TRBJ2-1,CASTPPGTRNEQFF,TGTGCCAGCACCCCCCCCGGGACTAGAAATGAGCAGTTCTTC
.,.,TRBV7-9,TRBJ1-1,CASSFVAVSEAFF,TGTGCCAGCAGCTTTGTGGCGGTGTCTGAAGCTTTCTTT
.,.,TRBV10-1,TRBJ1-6,CARESPLHF,TGCGCCAGAGAGTCACCCCTCCACTTT
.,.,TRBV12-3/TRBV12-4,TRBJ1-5,CASSWGGDQPQHF,TGTGCCAGCAGTTGGGGGGGGGATCAGCCCCAGCATTTT
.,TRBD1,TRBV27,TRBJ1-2,CASRGQGASGYTF,TGTGCCAGCAGAGGACAGGGGGCGTCAGGCTACACCTTC